The clone carrying this T cell receptor beta chain was counted only a few times. The target antigen is unknown. The V gene's germline CDR1 is SEHNR and CDR2 FQNEAQ (reference sequence). CDR3 length: 13 residues. Trimming took 11 bases from V and 2 from J; bases not matched to a gene: 9. These data are taken from a study of PD-1 blockade in classical Hodgkin lymphoma. Every one of the patients relapsed after autologous stem cell transplantation (brentuximab vedotin exposure was variable). Best responses fell into complete response, partial response or progressive disease. Study results and limitations: Diversity in CD4+ TCRs, unlike that measured in CD8+ TCRs, had risen significantly by C4D1.

TCRdb's copy holds only in-frame clones and misses some; the assay was immunoSEQ multiplex PCR. The data contain some 63,000 clones, around 90% of them singletons. The receptor's source is a human donor with classical Hodgkin lymphoma. Material: peripheral blood mononuclear cells (PBMCs), obtained at baseline. V is TRBV7-9 and J is TRBJ2-7; 7 bases are a match to TRBD1. DNA for the CDR3: TGTGCCGGAGCCGAAGGACAGGCCTACGAGCAGTACTTC. Residues: CAGAEGQAYEQYF. Using reference TRBV7-9 and TRBJ2-7 for the parts outside the CDR3, the full variable domain is DTGVSQNPRHKITKRGQNVTFRCDPISEHNRLYWYRQTLGQGPEFLTYFQNEAQLEKSRLLSDRFSAERPKGSFSTLEIQRTEQGDSAMYLCAGAEGQAYEQYFGPGTRLTVT.